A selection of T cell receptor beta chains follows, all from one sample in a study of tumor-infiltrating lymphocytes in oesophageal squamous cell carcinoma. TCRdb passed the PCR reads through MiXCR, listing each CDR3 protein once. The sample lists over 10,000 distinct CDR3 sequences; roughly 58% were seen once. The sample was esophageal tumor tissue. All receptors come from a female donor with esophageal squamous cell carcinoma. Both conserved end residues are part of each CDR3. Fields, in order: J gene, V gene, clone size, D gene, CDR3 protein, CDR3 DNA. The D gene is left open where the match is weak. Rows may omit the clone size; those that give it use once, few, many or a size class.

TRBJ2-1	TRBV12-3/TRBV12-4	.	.	CASRRGRGNEQFF	TGTGCCAGCAGAAGGGGGAGAGGCAATGAGCAGTTCTTC
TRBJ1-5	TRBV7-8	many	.	CASSLAGHTNQPQHF	TGTGCCAGCAGCTTAGCGGGACATACTAATCAGCCCCAGCATTTT
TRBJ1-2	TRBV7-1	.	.	CASSTLIGSRAYGYTF	TGTGCCAGCAGCACCTTAATCGGCTCCAGAGCCTATGGCTACACCTTC
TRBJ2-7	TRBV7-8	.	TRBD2	CASSLGLAGGRYEQYF	TGTGCCAGCAGCTTGGGACTAGCGGGGGGACGTTACGAGCAGTACTTC
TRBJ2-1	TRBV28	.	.	CASSSLLDPQNDQFF	TGTGCCAGCAGTTCCCTGCTCGACCCACAAAATGACCAGTTCTTC
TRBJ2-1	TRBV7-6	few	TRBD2	CASSLDGGFVNEQFF	TGTGCCAGCAGCTTAGACGGGGGGTTTGTGAATGAGCAGTTCTTC
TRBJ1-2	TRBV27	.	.	CASSFPSGVGYTF	TGTGCCAGCAGTTTCCCCTCAGGGGTTGGCTACACCTTC
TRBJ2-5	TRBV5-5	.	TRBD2	CASSIGLAGGQETQYF	TGTGCCAGCAGCATAGGACTAGCGGGAGGCCAAGAGACCCAGTACTTC
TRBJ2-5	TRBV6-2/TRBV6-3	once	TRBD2	CASSVLAGGLETQYF	TGTGCCAGCAGTGTATTAGCGGGGGGGCTGGAGACCCAGTACTTC
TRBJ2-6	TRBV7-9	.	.	CASSLAGGANVLTF	TGTGCCAGCAGCTTAGCGGGGGGGGCCAACGTCCTGACTTTC
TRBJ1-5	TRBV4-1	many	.	CASSQPSTGTKGYNQPQHF	TGCGCCAGCAGCCAACCCTCCACCGGGACAAAGGGTTACAATCAGCCCCAGCATTTT
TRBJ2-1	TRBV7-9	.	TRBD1	CASSTGQGDYNEQFF	TGTGCCAGCAGCACGGGACAGGGGGACTACAATGAGCAGTTCTTC
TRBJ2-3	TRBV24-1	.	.	CAARANPGTDTQYF	TGTGCCGCTCGAGCGAACCCTGGCACAGATACGCAGTATTTT
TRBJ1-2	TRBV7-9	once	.	CASSLDYGSGYTF	TGTGCCAGCAGCTTAGACTACGGGAGCGGCTACACCTTC
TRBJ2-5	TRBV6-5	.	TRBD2	CASSYSPRGGRASETQYF	TGTGCCAGCAGTTACTCCCCACGGGGCGGGAGGGCCTCAGAGACCCAGTACTTC
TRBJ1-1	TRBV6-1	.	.	CASSGRGRVLEAFF	TGTGCCAGCAGTGGGAGGGGACGGGTCCTTGAAGCTTTCTTT
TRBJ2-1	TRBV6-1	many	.	CASRRGNEQFF	TGTGCCAGCAGAAGAGGCAATGAGCAGTTCTTC
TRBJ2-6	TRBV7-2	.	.	CASSPPAGANVLTF	TGTGCCAGCAGCCCCCCTGCTGGGGCCAACGTCCTGACTTTC
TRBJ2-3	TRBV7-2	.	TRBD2	CASSFLSSGRADTQYF	TGTGCCAGCAGCTTTCTTAGCAGCGGGAGGGCAGATACGCAGTATTTT
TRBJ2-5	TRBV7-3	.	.	CASSLKAETQYF	TGTGCCAGCAGCTTAAAAGCGGAGACCCAGTACTTC
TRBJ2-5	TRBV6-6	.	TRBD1	CASRRDREETQYF	TGTGCCAGCAGACGGGACAGGGAAGAGACCCAGTACTTC
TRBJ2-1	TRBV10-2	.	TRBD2	CASSEWGLAGGAYNEQFF	TGCGCCAGCAGTGAGTGGGGACTAGCGGGAGGGGCCTACAATGAGCAGTTCTTC
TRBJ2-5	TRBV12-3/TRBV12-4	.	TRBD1	CASSRTGLGETQYF	TGTGCCAGCAGTCGGACAGGGTTAGGCGAGACCCAGTACTTC
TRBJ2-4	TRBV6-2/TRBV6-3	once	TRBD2	CASSETSGGANIQYF	TGTGCCAGCAGTGAGACTAGCGGGGGGGCCAACATTCAGTACTTC
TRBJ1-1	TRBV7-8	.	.	CASSLADGYRSPAFF	TGTGCCAGCAGCTTAGCGGATGGGTACAGGTCTCCCGCTTTCTTT
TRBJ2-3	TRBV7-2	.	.	CASSLRSPGQGIIDTQYF	TGTGCCAGCAGCTTAAGGTCCCCGGGGCAGGGGATAATAGATACGCAGTATTTT
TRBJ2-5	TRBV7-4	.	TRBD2	CASSSMTSDQETQYF	TGTGCCAGCAGCTCTATGACTAGCGACCAAGAGACCCAGTACTTC